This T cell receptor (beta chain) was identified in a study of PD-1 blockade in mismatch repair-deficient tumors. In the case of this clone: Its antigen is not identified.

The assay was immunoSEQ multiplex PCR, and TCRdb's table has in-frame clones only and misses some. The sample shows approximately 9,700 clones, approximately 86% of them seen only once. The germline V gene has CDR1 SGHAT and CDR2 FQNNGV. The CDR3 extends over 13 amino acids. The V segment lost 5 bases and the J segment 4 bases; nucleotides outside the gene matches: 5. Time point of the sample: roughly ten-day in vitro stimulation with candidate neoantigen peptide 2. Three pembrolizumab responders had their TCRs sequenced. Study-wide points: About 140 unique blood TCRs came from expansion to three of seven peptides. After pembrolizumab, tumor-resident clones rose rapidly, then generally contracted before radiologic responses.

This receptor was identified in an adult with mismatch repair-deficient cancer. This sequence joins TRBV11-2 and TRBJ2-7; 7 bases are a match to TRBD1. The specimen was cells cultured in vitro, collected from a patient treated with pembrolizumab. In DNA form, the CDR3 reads TGTGCCAGCAGCCCCGACAGGGTATACGAGCAGTACTTC. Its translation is CASSPDRVYEQYF.